The next 28 T cell receptor beta chains were all read from a single sample in a study of regulatory T cells in long-lasting Graves disease. The time point here: newly diagnosed GD, antithyroid drugs for less than 3 months. PBMC-derived RNA was used for the TCR library. Through Arm-PCR of CDR3 regions and iRepertoire HTBI primers, TCR beta libraries were built. TCRdb redid the calling of the multiplex PCR reads with MiXCR, one entry per CDR3 protein. In the table there are roughly 420,000 distinct CDR3 sequences, about 17% of which are singletons. These data were likewise used in another study, on T cells in Graves' hyperthyroidism and ophthalmopathy.

The starting material was peripheral blood mononuclear cells (PBMCs), obtained at new diagnosis, from a patient treated with antithyroid drugs. These receptors were taken from a woman younger than 45 with Graves disease.

Points on this clonotype: A far larger clone lies a single base away; this is likely a read error. The chain links TRBV7-9 to TRBJ2-1; D possibly corresponds to TRBD1 (5 bases). The germline gives CDR1 SEHNR, CDR2 FQNEAQ (reference sequence). There are 15 residues in the CDR3. The CDR3 sequence is CASSLVDSSYNERFF. CDR3 in DNA: TGCGCCAGCAGCTTAGTCGACAGCTCCTACAATGAGCGGTTCTTC.

This clonotype was counted at least ten times. The chain has TRBV12-3 or TRBV12-4 and TRBJ2-1; D not resolved. The CDR3 extends over 14 amino acids. Trimming removed 3 bases at V and 3 bases at J, with 9 bases between. The chain's CDR3 is CASSLGGVYNEQFF. CDR3 in DNA: TGTGCCAGCAGTTTGGGCGGCGTCTACAATGAGCAGTTCTTC.

This clonotype was detected only a few times. This chain links TRBV20-1 with TRBJ2-7, with 14 bases identical to TRBD2. Trimming removed 8 bases from V and 4 bases from J; junction bases left unmatched: 7. Germline values: CDR1 DFQATT, CDR2 SNEGSKA (reference sequence). This CDR3 has 14 residues. The CDR3 protein is CSTRLAGGIYEQYF. The DNA of the CDR3 is TGCAGTACCCGACTAGCGGGGGGGATTTACGAGCAGTACTTC.

The rearrangement uses TRBV12-5 and TRBJ2-1, with no clear D. The CDR3 consists of 12 residues. Per germline, CDR1 LGHNT and CDR2 FRNRAP. The ends were cut back, 7 bases at V and 6 bases at J, with 10 bases in the middle. The CDR3 reads CASASRGNEQFF. CDR3 sequence (DNA): TGTGCTAGTGCGTCCCGTGGCAATGAGCAGTTCTTC.

This clonotype has ten or more counts. This sequence joins TRBV7-3 and TRBJ2-2; D possibly corresponds to TRBD2 (6 bases). CDR1 SGHTA and CDR2 FQGTGA come from the germline V gene. The CDR3 has 15 amino acids. Trimming removed 5 bases at V and 3 bases at J, with 13 bases between. CDR3 protein: CASSARDRDTGELFF. The CDR3 bases are TGTGCCAGCAGCGCGCGGGACCGCGACACCGGGGAGCTGTTTTTT.

This clonotype was recorded many times. The chain carries TRBV2 and TRBJ1-1, with TRBD1 identical over 7 bases. J lost 1 base, V lost 5 bases, and 7 bases had no gene match. The CDR3 is 15 residues long. CDR1 SNHLY and CDR2 FYNNEI come from the germline V gene. The DNA for the CDR3 is TGTGCCAGCAGTTGGACAGGCTATGGGAACACTGAAGCTTTCTTT. Amino acids: CASSWTGYGNTEAFF.

This chain connects TRBV27 to TRBJ2-7, with D tentatively TRBD1 or TRBD2 (5 bases each). V lost 6 bases, J lost 2 bases, and 17 bases lay in between. Germline V gene sequence: CDR1 MNHEY, CDR2 SMNVEV (reference sequence). This CDR3 region has 15 residues. CDR3 DNA: TGTGCCAGCAGCCAGAGAGGGACGTCTACCTACGAGCAGTACTTC. It translates to CASSQRGTSTYEQYF.

The CDR3: CASSLIVGNSPLHF. The CDR3 DNA follows: TGTGCCAGCAGTTTAATTGTTGGTAATTCACCCCTCCACTTT. The chain employs TRBV27 and TRBJ1-6; D gene uncertain. The CDR3 has 14 amino acids. Trimming cost V 2 bases and J 6 bases, with 8 bases left between them. CDR1 MNHEY and CDR2 SMNVEV come from the germline V gene (reference sequence).

Regarding this clonotype: One base away lies a much larger clone, so this may be a sequencing read error. The chain joins TRBV6-2 or TRBV6-3 to TRBJ1-3; D gene ambiguous. The CDR3 runs 14 residues. Germline V gene data show CDR1 as MNHEY and CDR2 as SVGEGT. V was shortened by 3 bases and J by 4 bases, with 10 bases between the two germline ends. The CDR3 protein is CASSYWGSGNTIYF. In DNA form, the CDR3 reads TGTGCCAGCAGTTATTGGGGATCCGGAAACACCATATATTTT.

There are many counts of this clonotype. Mismatch with germline at one junction end may stem from a read error. The chain carries TRBV10-3 and TRBJ1-2; no clear D. Germline assignment: CDR1 ENHRY and CDR2 SYGVKD. The CDR3 totals 12 residues. This chain's CDR3 is CAISESWTSSAF. CDR3 DNA: TGTGCCATCAGTGAGTCCTGGACTAGTTCGGCCTTC.

A few counts support this clonotype. The chain combines TRBV6-2 or TRBV6-3 with TRBJ2-1; D may be TRBD1 (6 bases). Trimming took 6 bases from V and 10 from J, leaving 13 bases between them. In germline, CDR1 is MNHEY, CDR2 SVGEGT. CDR3 length: 12 residues. The CDR3 region is CASRPQGKEQFF. CDR3 coding DNA: TGTGCCAGCAGACCACAGGGAAAGGAGCAGTTCTTC.

This clonotype was recorded at least ten times. The chain joins TRBV6-1 to TRBJ1-5, with no clear D. V lost 8 bases, J lost 10 bases, and 9 bases lay in between. There are 10 residues in the CDR3. The germline V gene has CDR1 MNHNS and CDR2 SASEGT. CDR3: CASGTVPQHF. The CDR3 DNA reads TGTGCCAGCGGTACCGTTCCCCAGCATTTT.

This chain uses TRBV6-1 with TRBJ2-3; D remains unclear. This CDR3 spans 15 amino acids. The ends were cut back, 2 bases at V and 4 bases at J, with 13 bases in the middle. Per germline, CDR1 MNHNS and CDR2 SASEGT. The CDR3 DNA reads TGTGCCAGCAGTGAATTAGGCAGGACCCCAGATACGCAGTATTTT. It is translated as CASSELGRTPDTQYF.

This clonotype was recorded a few times. It may be a read error: a sequence one base away is much more abundant. The V and J genes are TRBV3-1 and TRBJ1-2; D call uncertain. This CDR3 contains 14 residues. CDR1 is LGHDT and CDR2 is YNNKEL in the germline V gene (reference sequence). The CDR3 coding sequence is TGTGCCAGCAGCCTTTTGACGGCTAACTATGGCTGCACCTTC. This translates into CASSLLTANYGCTF.

In its sample, this clonotype was seen many times. The rearrangement links TRBV15 to TRBJ2-7; a weak D match, TRBD2 (5 bases). The V gene's germline CDR1 is LNHNV and CDR2 YYDKDF (reference sequence). V gave up 0 bases and J gave up 5 bases, with 14 bases separating them. CDR3 size: 15 residues. CDR3 DNA sequence: TGTGCCACCAGCAGAGATCAGAGGGTCATCGACGAGCAGTACTTC. Protein: CATSRDQRVIDEQYF.

This clonotype was counted a few times. The rearrangement links TRBV6-1 to TRBJ1-6; 8 bases are shared with TRBD1. The CDR3 consists of 14 residues. The V gene's germline CDR1 is MNHNS and CDR2 SASEGT. V was pared by 6 bases and J by 7 bases, with 5 bases of the junction left unmatched. The CDR3 bases are TGTGCCAGCAGGACCGGGACAGGAAATTCACCCCTCCACTTT. Its protein is CASRTGTGNSPLHF.

This clonotype has just one count. This may arise from a read error, as a much more abundant clone is one base away. CDR3 region: CASSRTSGEDTQYF. The CDR3 DNA reads as TGTGCCAGCTCCCGAACTAGCGGGGAAGATACGCAGTATTTT. The chain recombines TRBV13 with TRBJ2-3, with 10 bases fitting TRBD2. The germline CDR1 and CDR2 sequences are PRHDT and FYEKMQ (reference sequence). Trimming at V came to 8 bases and at J to 5 bases, leaving 7 bases not matched to a gene. The CDR3 runs to 14 residues.

The chain employs TRBV6-1 and TRBJ1-2; D is possibly TRBD1 (6 bases). Trimming took 5 bases from V and 3 from J, leaving 25 bases between them. CDR1 and CDR2 from the germline V gene are MNHNS and SASEGT. The CDR3 runs 18 residues. As DNA, the CDR3 is TGTGCCAGCAGTCAAAGAGGGCTAGGGGGAAAGAACTACTATGGCTACACCTTC. The encoded protein is CASSQRGLGGKNYYGYTF.

This clonotype showed up many times. The chain has TRBV19 and TRBJ1-1, with 10 bases identical to TRBD1. CDR1 LNHDA and CDR2 SQIVND come from the germline V gene (reference sequence). Trimming took 6 bases from V and 1 from J; bases not matched to a gene: 5. This CDR3 region has 15 residues. The CDR3 DNA reads as TGTGCCAGTAGGCTCCGGGACAGGGGGAACACTGAAGCTTTCTTT. It yields the protein CASRLRDRGNTEAFF.

This clonotype was seen at least ten times. CDR3 DNA sequence: TGTGCCAGCAGTTACAGGACTAGCGGGAGGGGATACCCCACAGATACGCAGTATTTT. Translated, it gives CASSYRTSGRGYPTDTQYF. The V and J genes are TRBV6-5 and TRBJ2-3, with 15 nucleotides matching TRBD2. The length of the CDR3 is 19 residues. In germline, CDR1 is MNHEY, CDR2 SVGAGI. V was pared by 2 bases and J by 2 bases, with 8 bases of the junction left unmatched.

The chain uses TRBV6-1 and TRBJ1-4; TRBD1 agrees at 7 bases. CDR3 length: 14 amino acids. CDR1 and CDR2 (germline): MNHNS, SASEGT. Unmatched junction bases numbered 7, after V lost 6 bases and J lost 6 bases. CDR3 in amino acids: CASRAGGLDEKLFF. The CDR3 DNA sequence: TGTGCCAGCAGGGCAGGGGGATTGGATGAAAAACTGTTTTTT.

This clonotype was seen ten or more times. J is TRBJ1-4 and V is TRBV7-2; D remains ambiguous. Germline loops: CDR1 SGHTA, CDR2 FQGNSA. V was cut by 3 bases and J by 7 bases, with 6 bases left in between. This CDR3 has 12 amino acids. CDR3 nucleotide sequence: TGTGCCAGCAGCTTTGCCTCTGAAAAACTGTTTTTT. It translates to CASSFASEKLFF.

This clonotype has a count of ten or more. The V call is TRBV27, the J call TRBJ1-5, with D tentatively TRBD1 (5 bases). CDR1 and CDR2 from the germline V gene are MNHEY and SMNVEV (reference sequence). Trimming shortened V by 5 bases and J by 2 bases, and 22 bases separated the two germline ends. CDR3 length equals 18 residues. CDR3 in amino acids: CASSTRDGERRGNQPQHF. DNA for the CDR3: TGTGCCAGCAGTACCCGGGACGGCGAAAGAAGGGGCAATCAGCCCCAGCATTTT.

This clonotype was recorded at least ten times. The V call is TRBV20-1, the J call TRBJ2-4; the match to TRBD2 covers 8 bases. The CDR3 has 15 residues. The V and J ends lost 3 bases and 12 bases, in that order; junction bases with no gene match: 16. Germline CDR1 is DFQATT and CDR2 is SNEGSKA (reference sequence). The CDR3 DNA reads TGCAGTGCTAGGAGGGGGACTAGAGCCTTTTCAGATCAGTACTTC. This translates into CSARRGTRAFSDQYF.

The chain joins TRBV19 to TRBJ1-5; possible D gene TRBD1, 5 bases. Germline loops: CDR1 LNHDA, CDR2 SQIVND (reference sequence). V was clipped by 9 bases and J by 5 bases, with 11 bases between them. This CDR3 region has 12 residues. CDR3 protein: CASRVGDQPQHF. The CDR3, as DNA: TGTGCCAGCCGAGTAGGGGATCAGCCCCAGCATTTT.

Comment on this clonotype: One base away lies a much larger clone, so this may be a sequencing read error. The chain links TRBV11-2 to TRBJ2-1; the match to TRBD1 covers 9 bases. Germline-derived CDR1 and CDR2 are SGHAT and FQNNGV. The CDR3 is made up of 16 amino acids. CDR3 DNA: TGTGCCGGCAGCTTAGTCACAGGGGGCGCTTACAATGAGCAGTTCTTC. This codes for CAGSLVTGGAYNEQFF.

The table lists this clonotype with many counts. The chain has TRBV6-2 or TRBV6-3 and TRBJ2-7; tentative D call: TRBD1 (6 bases). Trimming took off 1 base at V and 2 bases at J, with 12 bases between the two ends. Germline CDR1 MNHEY, CDR2 SVGEGT. The CDR3 totals 15 residues. The CDR3 spells CASSYLGAGAYEQYF. The CDR3 DNA is TGTGCCAGCAGTTACTTAGGGGCAGGGGCCTACGAGCAGTACTTC.

The V call is TRBV5-1, the J call TRBJ1-2; 9 positions match TRBD1. The CDR3 contains 13 residues. Germline values: CDR1 SGHRS, CDR2 YFSETQ. V trimming: 6 bases; J trimming: 3 bases; junction bases outside the gene matches: 3. The CDR3 sequence is CASNTGGDYGYTF. The CDR3, as DNA: TGCGCCAGCAATACAGGGGGCGACTATGGCTACACCTTC.